This T cell receptor (beta chain) stems from a study of human T cells and chemical hapten exposure. The time point: pre-sensitization, week 0. Treatment of the sample: therapeutic diphenylcyclopropenone sensitization with weekly scalp DPC. This clonotype was detected ten times or more. The V gene end was trimmed by 3 bases and the J gene end by 1 base; junction bases not matched to a gene: 19. This CDR3 comprises 21 residues. Germline-derived CDR1 and CDR2 are SGHRS and YFSETQ. One entry per CDR3 protein results from TCRdb running MiXCR on the RACE reads. The profile shows approximately 260,000 distinct CDR3 sequences, 8.6% of them singletons.

The clonotype originates from a woman between 35 and 50 years old with alopecia areata. Some clones in this sample may be carry-over from other donors' samples. This specimen was whole blood, taken in connection with sensitization to the hapten diphenylcyclopropenone (DPC). The genes are TRBV5-1 and TRBJ2-1, with 10 bases that match TRBD1. The CDR3 reads CASSSPTSTGGAGASYNEQFF. CDR3 coding DNA: TGCGCCAGCAGCTCACCGACCTCGACAGGGGGCGCGGGAGCATCCTACAATGAGCAGTTCTTC. The entire variable domain, with the rest obtained from reference TRBV5-1 and TRBJ2-1, is as follows: KAGVTQTPRYLIKTRGQQVTLSCSPISGHRSVSWYQQTPGQGLQFLFEYFSETQRNKGNFPGRFSGRQFSNSRSEMNVSTLELGDSALYLCASSSPTSTGGAGASYNEQFFGPGTRLTVL.